This record concerns one TCR beta chain sequence. The antigen this receptor binds is unknown. Base quality data are lacking; no much larger clone is found one base away. The data were obtained in a study of T cell repertoires in cytomegalovirus infection (dated by TCRdb to the late 2010s). Context from the whole study: Peptide stimulations targeted recently identified HLA-C-restricted CMV epitopes, whose presentation resists viral immunomodulation, together with well-studied HLA-B-restricted epitopes. Donor HLA type was relevant to the analysis, because carriage of CMV infection together with the matching HLA type was indicated by public TCR beta signatures. Overall results and qualifications from the work: The ex vivo response was dominated by HLA-C-restricted CMV-specific TCR beta clonotypes, which also provided the single most frequent clonotype in two of eight donors. Carriers of CMV infection plus the relevant HLA type were discriminated by the cumulative frequency of public TCR beta family members in the study cohort and in an independent approximately 360-donor cohort.

The sample's treatment or condition, from its label and the paper: in vitro stimulation with specific CMV peptide epitopes to enrich CMV-specific T cells. TCRdb records Illumina HiSeq 1500 as the sequencer. The public reads were quality trimmed at Q25 with fastp and then assembled into clones with MiXCR by TCRdb, keeping productive beta chains. Every distinct CDR3 protein forms one entry, paired with its most common genes and DNA. This sample comprises roughly 990,000 distinct CDR3 sequences, 31% of them detected only once. The ten largest clones take up roughly 13% of the sample. Its CDR3 holds 14 amino acids, cysteine through phenylalanine. The retained sequence is limited to the CDR3, 42 bases, with the frame set at the first base. Cut back by 2 bases and 10 bases, the V and J ends lie 12 bases apart. CDR1 MDHEN and CDR2 SYDVKM are derived from the germline V gene.

This clonotype was obtained from a human donor in good health (CMV status not recorded). Some clones in this sample may be carry-over from other donors' samples. Recombination joined TRBV28 with TRBJ1-6; the D gene is possibly TRBD1, with 5 bases matching. The specimen comprised cultured CD8+ T cells from PBMCs, sampled from culture after CMV antigen stimulation. The DNA reads TGTGCCAGCAGTTTAGTGGGGAGGGACTCACCCCTCCACTTT. This codes for CASSLVGRDSPLHF.